The sequence of this T cell receptor (beta chain) was determined in a study of blood T cells in healthy people across ages. In the study overall: When template switching was applied, about one barcoded beta molecule was captured per two T cells.

Worth noting for this clonotype: The target antigen is unknown.

Germline V gene lookup returns CDR1 SEHNR and CDR2 FQNEAQ (reference sequence). The length of the CDR3 is 18 residues. V lost 5 bases to trimming and J lost 4 bases; unmatched junction nucleotides: 15. Whole-study results and caveats: Diversity estimates drawn from one million T cells were deemed underestimates. TCR beta diversity per million T cells fell roughly linearly with age.

Together with a sample-barcoded 5' primer, a J-beta primer mix was included in a second PCR lasting roughly 6 to 12 cycles. A template-switch adaptor with 12 random nucleotides tagged each cDNA molecule. TCRdb re-called the 5' RACE reads through MiXCR, storing one row per CDR3 protein. In the table there are 650,000 to 800,000 distinct CDR3 sequences, around 42% of which are singletons. This clonotype was sampled from a man aged 60-69 years in good health. V gene TRBV7-9 combines with J gene TRBJ2-1; 9 nucleotides align to TRBD2. Sequencing was done on a sample of blood. The CDR3 spells CASSPPPKGLARYNEQFF. In DNA form, the CDR3 reads TGTGCCAGCAGCCCACCGCCGAAAGGACTAGCGCGTTACAATGAGCAGTTCTTC.